This T cell receptor beta chain originates from a study of blood T cell repertoires in COVID-19. About the study: Researchers got acute and convalescent COVID-19 samples from the United States, Italy and Spain.

Libraries were prepared by immunoSEQ multiplex PCR; TCRdb keeps only in-frame clonotypes and omits some of them. Found here are around 150,000 clones, under 85% of them singletons; the top ten hold around 8.7%. The CDR3 extends over 15 amino acids. Per germline, CDR1 SGDLS and CDR2 YYNGEE. V lost 0 bases, J lost 2 bases, and 10 bases lay in between. The rearrangement links TRBV9 to TRBJ2-3, with D tentatively TRBD2 (5 bases). Material for sequencing was peripheral blood. This TCR was sampled from a man aged 50 to 60 with active or convalescent COVID-19. This chain's CDR3 is CASSVDEGPTDTQYF. The CDR3 nucleotides are TGTGCCAGCAGCGTAGACGAGGGCCCCACAGATACGCAGTATTTT.